This T cell receptor (beta chain) was found in a study of T-cell memory formation after mild COVID-19. Study-level background: The study found TCR clusters largely donor specific.

The TCR alpha and TCR beta cDNA libraries, bearing sample barcodes and UMIs, were generated by 5'RACE using constant-segment primers. TCRdb re-called the 5' RACE reads through MiXCR, storing one row per CDR3 protein. The table shows around 180,000 distinct CDR3 sequences, with around 15% occurring only once. V was pared by 5 bases and J by 5 bases, with 11 bases of the junction left unmatched. The CDR3 spans 17 residues. The V gene's germline CDR1 is SGHTA and CDR2 FQGNSA. Overall study findings and caveats: CD4+ bias marked clones expanding day 15 to 37, unlike balanced contracting clones.

Details on this clonotype: Antigen specificity is unknown.

The clonotype originates from an adult woman who had mild COVID-19 (a few samples of this study predate the infection). Cell type and time point are not known. Sequenced material: PBMCs or a T cell subset sorted from them (not recorded which). The chain employs TRBV7-2 and TRBJ2-7; 14 nucleotides agree with TRBD2. The CDR3 DNA sequence: TGTGCCAGCAGCATGACTAGCGGGAGGGTAAGGGGTAACGAGCAGTACTTC. Protein sequence: CASSMTSGRVRGNEQYF.